This TCR beta chain was captured by sequencing in a study of blood T cell repertoires in COVID-19. Repertoires were generated with immunoSEQ multiplex PCR, while TCRdb's copy carries only in-frame clones and drops some. The table has about 180,000 clones, 85% seen once. This receptor was obtained from a man aged 35-49 years who had recovered from COVID-19. The material sequenced was PBMCs or T cells enriched from blood (not recorded which).

The CDR3 sequence is CASRPGQGIMTDTQYF. The CDR3 nucleotides are TGTGCCAGCAGGCCAGGACAGGGGATAATGACAGATACGCAGTATTTT. The V and J genes are TRBV25-1 and TRBJ2-3, with 9 bases that match TRBD1. Germline V gene lookup returns CDR1 MGHDK and CDR2 SYGVNS. The CDR3 covers 16 residues. The junction had 10 bases not matched to a gene; V was cut back by 6 bases and J by 3 bases.